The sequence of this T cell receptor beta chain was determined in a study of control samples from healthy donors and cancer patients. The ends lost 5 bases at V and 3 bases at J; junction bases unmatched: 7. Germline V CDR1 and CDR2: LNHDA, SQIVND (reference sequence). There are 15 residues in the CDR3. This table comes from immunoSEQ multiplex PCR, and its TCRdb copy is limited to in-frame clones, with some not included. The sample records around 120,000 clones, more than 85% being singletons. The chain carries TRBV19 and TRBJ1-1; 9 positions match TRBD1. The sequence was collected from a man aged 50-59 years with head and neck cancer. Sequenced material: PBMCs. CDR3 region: CASSLQGARDTEAFF. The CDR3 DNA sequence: TGTGCCAGTAGTCTACAGGGGGCTAGGGACACTGAAGCTTTCTTT.